One and the same sample provided the 21 T cell receptor beta chains below, sequenced in a study of T cell responses to AZD1222 COVID-19 vaccine. TCRdb's copy holds only in-frame clones and misses some; the assay was immunoSEQ multiplex PCR. The sample carries around 180,000 clones, approximately 92% recorded once. The sequences come from peripheral blood, collected on day 0 of AZD1222 vaccination. These receptors came from an adult in good health.

This chain links TRBV7-2 with TRBJ1-5, with 8 nucleotides matching TRBD1. CDR3 length equals 14 residues. Germline V CDR1 and CDR2: SGHTA, FQGNSA. With 5 bases clipped from V and 6 bases from J, the junction kept 6 bases outside the gene matches. The CDR3 DNA sequence: TGTGCCAGCAGCCAGGGACAGGCAGCTCAGCCCCAGCATTTT. It yields the protein CASSQGQAAQPQHF.

The chain joins TRBV5-8 to TRBJ2-2; D may correspond to TRBD1 or TRBD2 (6 bases each). The germline CDR1 and CDR2 sequences are SGHTS and YDEGEE. Trimming pared 2 bases from V and 2 bases from J, leaving 10 bases between. The CDR3 totals 15 residues. CDR3 DNA sequence: TGTGCCAGCAGCTTTCCGGGGGCAAACACCGGGGAGCTGTTTTTT. Protein product: CASSFPGANTGELFF.

The chain recombines TRBV18 with TRBJ1-2, with D maybe TRBD1 (5 bases). The germline V gene encodes CDR1 KGHSH and CDR2 LQKENI. The CDR3 loop spans 14 amino acids. The V end lost 2 bases, the J end lost 3 bases, and 10 bases lay between the germline ends. The CDR3 region has the DNA TGTGCCAGCTCACCAGGGGCCAAGGACTATGGCTACACCTTC. Its protein is CASSPGAKDYGYTF.

V gene TRBV19 combines with J gene TRBJ2-5; D might be TRBD2 (5 bases). This CDR3 is 13 amino acids long. Germline-derived CDR1 and CDR2 are LNHDA and SQIVND (reference sequence). V lost 4 bases and J lost 5, with 11 bases in between. The CDR3 DNA sequence: TGTGCCAGTAGTACGGGGAAGAAGGAGACCCAGTACTTC. Translation gives CASSTGKKETQYF. The complete variable domain, with remaining parts taken from reference TRBV19 and TRBJ2-5, reads DGGITQSPKYLFRKEGQNVTLSCEQNLNHDAMYWYRQDPGQGLRLIYYSQIVNDFQKGDIAEGYSVSREKKESFPLTVTSAQKNPTAFYLCASSTGKKETQYFGPGTRLLVL.

The V gene is TRBV9, the J gene TRBJ1-2, with D perhaps TRBD1 (6 bases). Germline CDR1 reads SGDLS; CDR2 reads YYNGEE. CDR3 length equals 15 residues. Trimming left V 6 bases short and J 3 bases short, with 18 bases between. CDR3 region: CASTLVQGPYYGYTF. The DNA of the CDR3 is TGTGCCAGCACTCTAGTACAGGGCCCTTACTATGGCTACACCTTC. Full variable domain (outside the CDR3, taken from reference TRBV9 and TRBJ1-2): DSGVTQTPKHLITATGQRVTLRCSPRSGDLSVYWYQQSLDQGLQFLIQYYNGEERAKGNILERFSAQQFPDLHSELNLSSLELGDSALYFCASTLVQGPYYGYTFGSGTRLTVV.

The rearrangement uses TRBV7-2 and TRBJ2-2; the match to TRBD1 covers 8 bases. Germline CDR1 SGHTA, CDR2 FQGNSA. The CDR3 covers 16 residues. The V gene end was trimmed by 4 bases and the J gene end by 6 bases; junction bases not matched to a gene: 10. In DNA, the CDR3 is TGTGCCAGCAGCTCACGGACCGGGACAGGCTCCGGGGAGCTGTTTTTT. Its translation: CASSSRTGTGSGELFF. The full variable domain, with the rest looked up from reference TRBV7-2 and TRBJ2-2, is GAGVSQSPSNKVTEKGKDVELRCDPISGHTALYWYRQSLGQGLEFLIYFQGNSAPDKSGLPSDRFSAERTGGSVSTLTIQRTQQEDSAVYLCASSSRTGTGSGELFFGEGSRLTVL.

The rearrangement links TRBV7-2 to TRBJ1-1; a weak D match, TRBD1 (5 bases). The CDR3 runs to 13 residues. V was cut by 2 bases and J by 1 base, with 5 bases left in between. Germline V gene sequence: CDR1 SGHTA, CDR2 FQGNSA. As DNA, the CDR3 is TGTGCCAGCAGCTTAACAGGGAACACTGAAGCTTTCTTT. It codes for CASSLTGNTEAFF.

The J gene is TRBJ1-1, the V gene TRBV5-4, with unresolved D. Trimming pared 3 bases from V and 3 bases from J, leaving 9 bases between. CDR1 is SGHNT, CDR2 YYREEE, per germline (reference sequence). This CDR3 contains 13 residues. The CDR3 DNA reads as TGTGCCAGCAGCTCCGAATCGGACACTGAAGCTTTCTTT. Translation gives CASSSESDTEAFF.

The chain couples TRBV6-5 to TRBJ2-1; 13 bases align to TRBD2. CDR1 and CDR2 from the germline V gene are MNHEY and SVGAGI. The CDR3 length is 15 residues. Losses at the gene ends were 7 bases for V and 7 bases for J; bases not matched to a gene: 7. CDR3 DNA sequence: TGTGCCAGCACCCCCGGGACTAGCGGGAAAAATGAGCAGTTCTTC. As protein: CASTPGTSGKNEQFF.

The chain employs TRBV11-3 and TRBJ1-3; possibly TRBD1 for D (6 bases). Trimming pared 4 bases from V and 3 bases from J, leaving 7 bases between. The CDR3 has 13 amino acids. CDR1 and CDR2 from the germline V gene are SGHNT and YENEEA. The CDR3 DNA reads as TGTGCCAGCAGCTCACAGGGTGGAAACACCATATATTTT. As protein: CASSSQGGNTIYF.

This clone was detected a few times. The chain links TRBV29-1 to TRBJ1-5; D gene unclear. This CDR3 region has 15 residues. Germline V gene data show CDR1 as SQVTM and CDR2 as ANQGSEA. V was trimmed by 5 bases and J by 2 bases, leaving 16 bases between them. The CDR3 DNA reads TGCAGCGTTTCCGGGTCCACTGATGGCAATCAGCCCCAGCATTTT. This translates into CSVSGSTDGNQPQHF. Full variable domain (remainder filled in from reference TRBV29-1 and TRBJ1-5): SAVISQKPSRDICQRGTSLTIQCQVDSQVTMMFWYRQQPGQSLTLIATANQGSEATYESGFVIDKFPISRPNLTFSTLTVSNMSPEDSSIYLCSVSGSTDGNQPQHFGDGTRLSIL.

V gene TRBV7-2 combines with J gene TRBJ2-1; TRBD2 matches at 13 bases. Looked up from germline, CDR1 is SGHTA and CDR2 is FQGNSA. Germline trimming cut 4 bases from V and 4 bases from J; bases unmatched to any gene: 7. This CDR3 comprises 17 residues. CDR3 protein: CASSSRTSGGYYNEQFF. The CDR3 DNA follows: TGTGCCAGCAGCTCTCGGACTAGCGGGGGTTATTACAATGAGCAGTTCTTC.

V usage is TRBV6-5 and J usage is TRBJ1-2; the D is unclear. The germline V gene encodes CDR1 MNHEY and CDR2 SVGAGI. The CDR3 totals 14 residues. V lost 0 bases, J lost 6 bases, and 11 bases lay in between. CDR3 protein: CASSYSSPGDGYTF. The CDR3 nucleotides read TGTGCCAGCAGTTACTCGTCTCCCGGGGATGGCTACACCTTC.

The rearrangement joins TRBV5-1 to TRBJ2-1, with TRBD2 identical over 13 bases. The V segment lost 3 bases and the J segment 4 bases; nucleotides outside the gene matches: 1. CDR1 and CDR2 (germline): SGHRS, YFSETQ. CDR3 length: 15 amino acids. In DNA form, the CDR3 reads TGCGCCAGCAGCTGGACTAGCGGGGGTTACAATGAGCAGTTCTTC. Its translation is CASSWTSGGYNEQFF.

J is TRBJ1-2 and V is TRBV10-3; D is unclear. The germline V and J ends were trimmed by 6 bases and 5 bases, with 10 bases remaining between them. Germline V gene sequence: CDR1 ENHRY, CDR2 SYGVKD. The CDR3 has 12 residues. The CDR3 DNA is TGTGCCATCAGCGATGGCACGTATGGCTACACCTTC. Its translation: CAISDGTYGYTF.

This chain uses TRBV5-4 with TRBJ1-1, with D unclear. Germline V CDR1 and CDR2: SGHNT, YYREEE (reference sequence). V lost 4 bases, J lost 0 bases, and 10 bases lay in between. The length of the CDR3 is 14 residues. Here the CDR3 DNA reads TGTGCCAGCAGCCTGATGGGTCTGAACACTGAAGCTTTCTTT. Its translation is CASSLMGLNTEAFF.

The chain recombines TRBV12-3 or TRBV12-4 with TRBJ1-4; no reliable D call. V shed 3 bases and J shed 6 bases, with 5 bases lying between them. The CDR3 is 12 amino acids. The CDR3 sequence: CASSLEDEKLFF. The CDR3 DNA reads TGTGCCAGCAGTTTGGAGGATGAAAAACTGTTTTTT.

The genes are TRBV3-1 (or the pseudogene TRBV3-2) and TRBJ2-5; 14 nucleotides line up with TRBD2. CDR1 is LGHDT and CDR2 is YNNKEL in the germline V gene (reference sequence). V shed 5 bases, J shed 10 bases, and the junction held 18 bases outside the gene matches. The length of the CDR3 is 18 residues. In DNA form, the CDR3 reads TGTGCCAGCAGCGGGGGATTCGGGACTAGCGGGAGATCAAGGGACCAGTACTTC. It specifies CASSGGFGTSGRSRDQYF.

The chain carries TRBV24-1 and TRBJ2-1; 9 bases match TRBD1. The CDR3 sequence is 19 residues long. J was trimmed by 3 bases and V by 1 base; bases with no gene match: 12. The germline gives CDR1 KGHDR, CDR2 SFDVKD. CDR3 residues: CATSDFSGTGIGGYNEQFF. CDR3 in DNA: TGTGCCACCAGTGATTTTTCCGGGACAGGGATAGGAGGCTACAATGAGCAGTTCTTC.

This chain connects TRBV27 to TRBJ1-1; a weak D match, TRBD1 (5 bases). This CDR3 comprises 16 residues. V was shortened by 1 base and J by 6 bases, with 18 bases between the two germline ends. Germline CDR1 MNHEY, CDR2 SMNVEV (reference sequence). The CDR3 reads CASSLLGPLKIAEAFF. DNA for the CDR3: TGTGCCAGCAGTTTATTGGGACCCCTGAAGATCGCTGAAGCTTTCTTT.

The V and J genes are TRBV6-2 or TRBV6-3 and TRBJ1-2; 7 bases are a match to TRBD1. The trim removed 5 bases at V and 6 bases at J, leaving 3 bases unmatched. The length of the CDR3 is 12 residues. From germline, CDR1 is MNHEY and CDR2 SVGEGT. The CDR3 coding sequence is TGTGCCAGCAGTAAAACAGGGGATGGCTACACCTTC. It is translated as CASSKTGDGYTF.